The sequence of this TCR beta chain was determined in a study of naive and memory T cell subsets (dated by TCRdb to 2016 to 2017). Study-wide context: The study applied an open-source, UMI-based TCR alpha and beta sequencing pipeline to sorted naive and memory peripheral blood T cell subsets. The results of the functional CMV T cell responses matched the IgG serology results in every case. RNA was DNase-treated and reverse transcribed with TCR constant-region primers, mostly using SuperScript III.

On the study overall, not on this receptor specifically: RNA-based TCR counts may be affected by expression changes linked to T cell activation and differentiation. Each clonotype was defined as a single alpha or beta chain sequence rather than as a paired alpha/beta receptor. A power law was followed by TCR abundance, with an exponent that differed between naive and memory subsets but was consistent across the three individuals. After error correction, only a single occurrence was seen for over 85% of naive TCR sequences, so much steeper abundance distributions were produced than in memory subsets. Gini index rose and Shannon and inverse Simpson diversity fell from naive through CM, EM and EMRA in both CD4 and CD8 cells. The repertoire findings for the naive and memory subsets could not be validated against a ground truth, as none was available.

From the second PCR step onward, the TCR alpha chain libraries and the TCR beta chain libraries were amplified separately. Donor CMV status was determined by IFNgamma production from CD4+ T cells after overnight stimulation of fresh PBMCs with CMV viral lysate. Miltenyi beads were used first to positively select CD4 T cells, and CD8 T cells were then positively selected from the CD4-negative fraction. Cells stained for CD3, CD4, CD8, CD45RA, CD27 and a live/dead dye were sorted on a BD Aria II into four subsets by CD45RA and CD27. A few healthy volunteers provided blood, and each donor's sample was split into CD4 and CD8 T cells and then further divided into four differentiation subsets. About 110 ml of peripheral blood was taken from each donor, and PBMC were separated by density-gradient centrifugation on Ficoll-Paque PLUS. Sorted cells were lysed in RLT buffer, after which RNA was extracted using a Qiagen RNeasy kit and stored at -80 degrees C.

The library came from UMI-ligation and nested PCR. An equimolar mix of two oligonucleotides covering both TRBC1 and TRBC2 was used as the beta constant-region primer. T4 RNA ligase 1 ligated a single-stranded oligonucleotide carrying the SP2 primer and a 12-nucleotide UMI to the cDNA 3' end. Four rounds of PCR were used to amplify ligated cDNA, with nested alpha and beta constant-region primers being used together with the SP2 primer. The ligation reaction was incubated at 16°C for roughly 18-25 hours. To avoid over-amplification, PCR2 was usually performed as a SYBR Green qPCR and halted once a predetermined threshold was reached. Apart from the first purification, every purification step used Agencourt AMPure XP magnetic beads. Libraries were quantified by Qubit and checked on a TapeStation, where a main peak was expected near 650 bp. The pooled libraries were sequenced on an Illumina MiSeq using v2 2x251 paired-end kits, which usually yielded roughly 0.85-2.2 million reads per sample. Each sample library was pooled at approximately 4 nM, and about 4.5-7% PhiX was included to improve cluster recognition. The published analysis was carried out like this. V and J genes were assigned to Demultiplexor-processed FASTQ reads by Decombinator through tag matching, with a single base-pair mismatch being allowed. Collapsinator used UMIs to correct both sequencing errors and frequency errors arising from PCR heterogeneity. CDR3Translator translated TCRs and extracted CDR3s from the conserved cysteine to the FGXG phenylalanine, flagging non-productive sequences. Gini, Shannon entropy and inverse Simpson indices were computed after subsampling the repertoires to the same number of UMI-defined TCRs. Power-law fits to clonotype abundance distributions were performed by maximum likelihood within the linear range. When run on a single naive CD8 sample, MIGEC and the pipeline yielded similar UMI counts, similar unique TCR numbers and similar clonal distributions. The repertoires were searched for 5,500 to 7,500 CMV-associated CDR3 sequences that had been compiled from VDJdb and a published dataset. The public reads were reprocessed in TCRdb via fastp at Q25 and MiXCR, keeping in-frame beta chains. Rows merge per CDR3 protein into single entries with the most common DNA and genes. TCRdb, rather than the study authors, made the V and J calls. The sample table lists 70,000 to 95,000 distinct CDR3 sequences, 7% of them with a count of one. The ten largest account for roughly 1.6% of the sample.

This clonotype was detected only a few times. Its antigen is unknown. The input lacks base qualities; no much larger clone sits a single base away. Here V drops 2 bases and J drops 6 bases, and the junction holds 6 bases not matched to any gene. The germline V gene yields MNHEY for CDR1 and SVGEGT for CDR2. The CDR3 contains 16 residues, cysteine and phenylalanine counted. The entry retains the CDR3 DNA only, 48 bases that are in frame from base 1. The clonotype originates from a human donor in good health. Source material: central memory CD4+ T cells from blood. The sample's cell subset or site, from its label and the paper: central memory, CD45RA- CD27+. This chain is built from TRBV6-2 or TRBV6-3 and TRBJ2-1, and 11 junctional nucleotides match TRBD2. The CDR3 region reads CASSYRLAGGRNEQFF. The nucleotide sequence is given as TGTGCCAGCAGTTACAGGCTAGCGGGAGGCCGCAATGAGCAGTTCTTC.